A selection of T cell receptor beta chains follows, all from one sample in a study of cytomegalovirus exposure and HLA in healthy donors. The method was immunoSEQ multiplex PCR; TCRdb's version includes in-frame clones alone and lacks a portion of them. Here the sample table reports about 140,000 clones. Material for sequencing was PBMCs. These receptors all stem from a woman aged 18-30 years in good health and CMV-seronegative. Each CDR3 is given without its conserved first and last residue.

CDR3 protein: ASSGLVGSTDTQY; V gene: TRBV9
CDR3 protein: ASSIDRGTYEQY; V gene: TRBV19
CDR3 protein: ASRRTSANTGELF; V gene: TRBV6-6
CDR3 protein: ASSRSGGGTDTQY; V gene: TRBV7-2
CDR3 protein: ASSLIRGEAF; V gene: TRBV11-2
CDR3 protein: ASSLRGTYEQY; V gene: TRBV10-1
CDR3 protein: ASSRTGEPQTEAF; V gene: TRBV5-4
CDR3 protein: ASRPDRPSGNTIY; V gene: TRBV6-5
CDR3 protein: ATAPGHGELF; V gene: TRBV7-9
CDR3 protein: ASSSDRGVRGSSYNSPLH; V gene: TRBV5-4
CDR3 protein: ASSFALAVEGYT; V gene: TRBV7-9
CDR3 protein: ASSTGQIYEQY; V gene: TRBV19
CDR3 protein: ASSKSGTQETQY; V gene: TRBV6-1
CDR3 protein: ASSLGTSGRSNEQF; V gene: TRBV5-1
CDR3 protein: ASQRASGSIAEQF; V gene: TRBV6-1
CDR3 protein: ASSPTVGTGGYGYT; V gene: TRBV11-2
CDR3 protein: ASSVEGGTGQAF; V gene: TRBV9
CDR3 protein: ASRETGGISGELF; V gene: TRBV6-5
CDR3 protein: ASSLEGGGMGTEAF; V gene: TRBV5-1
CDR3 protein: AWSVMVLSGNTIY; V gene: TRBV30
CDR3 protein: SVEDRPGGDTQY; V gene: TRBV29-1
CDR3 protein: AGSRGELDGEQY; V gene: TRBV6-1
CDR3 protein: ASSLSTGYEQY; V gene: TRBV6-5